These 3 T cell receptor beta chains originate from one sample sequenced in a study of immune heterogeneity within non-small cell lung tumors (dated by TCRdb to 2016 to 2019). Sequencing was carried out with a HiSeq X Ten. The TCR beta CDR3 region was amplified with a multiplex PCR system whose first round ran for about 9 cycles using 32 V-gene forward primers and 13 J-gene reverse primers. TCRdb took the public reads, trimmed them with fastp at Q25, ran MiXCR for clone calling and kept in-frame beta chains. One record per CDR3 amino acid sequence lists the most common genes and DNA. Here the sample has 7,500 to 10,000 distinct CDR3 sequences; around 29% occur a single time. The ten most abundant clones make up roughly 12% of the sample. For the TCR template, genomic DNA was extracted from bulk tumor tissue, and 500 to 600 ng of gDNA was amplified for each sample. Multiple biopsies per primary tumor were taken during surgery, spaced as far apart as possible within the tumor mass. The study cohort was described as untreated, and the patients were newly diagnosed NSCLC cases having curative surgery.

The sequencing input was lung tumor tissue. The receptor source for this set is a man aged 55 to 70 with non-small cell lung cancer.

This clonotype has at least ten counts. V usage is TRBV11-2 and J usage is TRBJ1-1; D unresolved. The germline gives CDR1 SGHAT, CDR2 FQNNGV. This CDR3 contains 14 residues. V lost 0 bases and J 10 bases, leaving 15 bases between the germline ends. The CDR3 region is CASSLDQVARGAFF. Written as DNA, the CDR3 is TGTGCCAGCAGCTTAGATCAGGTTGCCCGAGGAGCTTTCTTT.

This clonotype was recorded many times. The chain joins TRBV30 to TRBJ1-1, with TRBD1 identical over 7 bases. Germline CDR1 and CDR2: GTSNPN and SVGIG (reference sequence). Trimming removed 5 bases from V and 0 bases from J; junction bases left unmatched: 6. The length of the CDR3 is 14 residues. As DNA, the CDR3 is TGTGCCTGGGCCCGCAGGGGGATGAACACTGAAGCTTTCTTT. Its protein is CAWARRGMNTEAFF.

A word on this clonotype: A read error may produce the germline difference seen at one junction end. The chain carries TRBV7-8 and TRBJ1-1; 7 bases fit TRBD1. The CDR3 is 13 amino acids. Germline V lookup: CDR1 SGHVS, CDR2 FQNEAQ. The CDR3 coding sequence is TGTACCAGCAGCTTAGGGGGCGACACTGAAGCTTTCTTT. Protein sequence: CTSSLGGDTEAFF.